This T cell receptor (beta chain) came from a study of chemoradiotherapy in HPV16-positive cancers (dated 2022 in TCRdb). About the study as a whole: Candidate HPV-specific T-cell clones and common TCR motifs were defined through functional T-cell assays on cells from a couple of HPV16-positive patients. Whether T-cell immunity against the HPV oncoproteins E6 and E7 changes during chemoradiotherapy and whether survival is affected by this immunity were examined in the study. The candidate HPV-specific TCRs and motifs were subsequently tracked in TCR repertoires obtained from 65 to 95 patients with HPV-related cancers. Results and caveats for the whole study, not just this receptor: Expansion of candidate HPV-specific clones and E7-related TCR motifs was observed in the tumor microenvironment during treatment, whereas no such expansion was observed for non-HPV-specific T cells. Only a couple of HPV16-positive patients were used to derive the functional definition of HPV-specific T cells, and the survival association was reported for HPV16-positive patients. In HPV16-positive patients, expansion of HPV-responsive T cells during chemoradiotherapy was associated with improved recurrence-free survival.

The CDR3 sequence holds 12 residues, the cysteine and phenylalanine included. The retained sequence is limited to the CDR3, 36 bases, with the frame set at the first base. The trim is 1 base for V and 8 bases for J, with a gap of 8 bases between the germline ends. The germline V gene yields SGHTS for CDR1 and YDEGEE for CDR2. The library was made by the immunoSEQ multiplex PCR assay. TCRdb carries this immuneACCESS record with in-frame sequences only. Its versions omit some clonotypes, under half of them owing to an unresolved V gene in the studies checked, with the rest unexplained. Recorded for this sample are tens of thousands of clones; around 90% of them occurred a single time. In total, the top ten clones hold 15% to 20% of the sample. Repertoires were sampled repeatedly over the course of chemoradiotherapy so that clonal expansion in the tumor microenvironment could be followed. In regard to this clone: The target of this receptor is not known. No much larger clonotype is one base removed from it; base qualities were not supplied.

The sequencing used blood, collected from a patient who underwent chemoradiotherapy. This TCR came from a human donor with HPV-associated anogenital cancer. The sequence joins TRBV5-8 to TRBJ2-3, with no reliable assignment of the D segment. The bases are TGTGCCAGCAGCTTGAAGGGCAGTACGCAGTATTTT. Its product reads: CASSLKGSTQYF.